These 12 T cell receptor beta chains came from one sample sequenced in a study of CD8 T cells in Susac syndrome. RNA was extracted with the RNeasy kit, and a quantity of roughly 0.5 to 1 ug was reverse transcribed using random hexamers. TCRdb re-analysed the immunoSEQ multiplex PCR reads in MiXCR, keeping a single row per CDR3 protein. Found here are around 270,000 distinct CDR3 sequences, roughly 85% of them singletons; the top ten hold roughly 0.22%. Sequencing input: CD8+ T cells from PBMCs. The source of these receptors is a human donor with multiple sclerosis.

In its sample, this clonotype was seen once. Here the CDR3 reads CASSRVNEKLFF. The CDR3 nucleotides are TGTGCCAGTAGTCGCGTTAATGAAAAACTGTTTTTT. The chain uses TRBV19 and TRBJ1-4; no definite D call. This CDR3 has 12 amino acids. Germline values: CDR1 LNHDA, CDR2 SQIVND (reference sequence). V was clipped by 5 bases and J by 4 bases, with 5 bases between them.

The chain carries TRBV3-1 and TRBJ1-1; D is unresolved. Germline V gives CDR1 LGHDT, CDR2 YNNKEL (reference sequence). Trimming took off 3 bases at V and 6 bases at J, with 14 bases between the two ends. The CDR3 has 14 amino acids. Here the CDR3 reads CASSHSGPGSEAFF. The DNA of the CDR3 is TGTGCCAGCAGCCACAGTGGTCCGGGATCTGAAGCTTTCTTT. The variable domain in full, completed from reference TRBV3-1 and TRBJ1-1, reads DTAVSQTPKYLVTQMGNDKSIKCEQNLGHDTMYWYKQDSKKFLKIMFSYNNKELIINETVPNRFSPKSPDKAHLNLHINSLELGDSAVYFCASSHSGPGSEAFFGQGTRLTVV.

The chain carries TRBV19 and TRBJ2-1; 7 nucleotides line up with TRBD2. The V segment lost 8 bases and the J segment 10 bases; nucleotides outside the gene matches: 8. Germline values: CDR1 LNHDA, CDR2 SQIVND (reference sequence). The CDR3 has 12 residues. Here the CDR3 reads CASLGAGKEQFF. In nucleotides, the CDR3 is TGTGCCAGTCTTGGAGCGGGAAAGGAGCAGTTCTTC.

The rearrangement uses TRBV3-1 and TRBJ2-1, with TRBD2 identical over 10 bases. V lost 0 bases and J lost 7; bases outside the gene matches: 6. CDR1 is LGHDT and CDR2 is YNNKEL in the germline V gene (reference sequence). The CDR3 contains 16 residues. The CDR3 region has the DNA TGTGCCAGCAGCCAAGAACAGGCTAGCGGGAGTAATGAGCAGTTCTTC. Protein product: CASSQEQASGSNEQFF.

The V gene is TRBV19, the J gene TRBJ2-1; D may be TRBD1 (6 bases). The V gene's germline CDR1 is LNHDA and CDR2 SQIVND (reference sequence). The ends were cut back, 6 bases at V and 0 bases at J, with 21 bases in the middle. The length of the CDR3 is 18 residues. The CDR3 loop is CASSIDVSRGSSYNEQFF. CDR3 DNA: TGTGCCAGTAGCATTGATGTTAGTAGGGGGAGCTCCTACAATGAGCAGTTCTTC.

The chain links TRBV20-1 to TRBJ2-1, with D possibly matching TRBD2 (7 bases). The length of the CDR3 is 18 residues. CDR1 DFQATT and CDR2 SNEGSKA come from the germline V gene (reference sequence). Trimming shortened V by 0 bases and J by 6 bases, and 24 bases separated the two germline ends. Here the CDR3 reads CSARDWGDSYRGANEQFF. In nucleotides, the CDR3 is TGCAGTGCTAGAGATTGGGGCGATTCTTATCGGGGGGCCAATGAGCAGTTCTTC.

This clonotype was picked up a small number of times. This rearrangement joins TRBV5-4 to TRBJ2-3; D may correspond to TRBD1 or TRBD2 (5 bases each). Per the germline V gene, CDR1 is SGHNT and CDR2 is YYREEE (reference sequence). The CDR3 loop spans 15 amino acids. The V end lost 2 bases, the J end lost 2 bases, and 12 bases lay between the germline ends. CDR3 in amino acids: CASSFVGTYTDTQYF. As DNA, the CDR3 is TGTGCCAGCAGCTTCGTTGGGACCTACACAGATACGCAGTATTTT.

The chain is built from TRBV5-6 and TRBJ2-1; D remains ambiguous. Germline CDR1 SGHDT, CDR2 YYEEEE. The length of the CDR3 is 14 residues. The V end lost 0 bases, the J end lost 4 bases, and 8 bases lay between the germline ends. In DNA, the CDR3 is TGTGCCAGCAGCTTGGTGGGTTATTACAATGAGCAGTTCTTC. This sequence encodes CASSLVGYYNEQFF.

The chain employs TRBV4-3 and TRBJ2-1; D is possibly TRBD1 (6 bases). From germline, CDR1 is LGHNA and CDR2 YSLEER. Trimming removed 4 bases at V and 9 bases at J, with 16 bases between. The CDR3 is 14 amino acids. The CDR3 bases are TGCGCCAGCAGCCGATTAACAGGGAACGCTGAGCAGTTCTTC. Its translation: CASSRLTGNAEQFF.

The genes are TRBV11-3 and TRBJ2-2; TRBD2 is a possible D gene (7 bases). Germline V CDR1 and CDR2: SGHNT, YENEEA. Trimming took 5 bases from V and 6 from J, leaving 16 bases between them. The length of the CDR3 is 15 residues. CDR3 sequence (DNA): TGTGCCAGCAGCCCCCTAGGGGGGAGGGCCGGGGAGCTGTTTTTT. Encoded protein: CASSPLGGRAGELFF.

The rearrangement links TRBV28 to TRBJ1-2, with a tentative D call TRBD1 (5 bases). The V end was cut by 4 bases, the J end by 0 bases, with 12 bases between. The germline V gene encodes CDR1 MDHEN and CDR2 SYDVKM. The CDR3 covers 15 residues. The CDR3 protein is CASSSFGHANYGYTF. The CDR3 DNA reads TGTGCCAGCAGTTCATTCGGACACGCTAACTATGGCTACACCTTC.

This chain joins TRBV19 and TRBJ2-7; 7 positions agree with TRBD1. The V and J ends lost 6 bases and 4 bases, in that order; junction bases with no gene match: 3. CDR3 length: 12 residues. Germline values: CDR1 LNHDA, CDR2 SQIVND (reference sequence). CDR3 DNA sequence: TGTGCCAGTAGCAAGACAGGGTACGAGCAGTACTTC. Translated, it gives CASSKTGYEQYF.